Here is one T cell receptor beta chain with its context. This specimen comes from a study of blood T cell repertoires in COVID-19. Clones were read by immunoSEQ multiplex PCR, and TCRdb kept only the in-frame ones, dropping some. The sample lists tens of thousands of clones, over 75% seen once, with about 7.8% in the top ten. The CDR3 has 15 residues. CDR1 is SGDLS, CDR2 YYNGEE, per germline. The ends lost 3 bases at V and 3 bases at J; junction bases unmatched: 1. Sequencing was performed on peripheral blood. V gene TRBV9 combines with J gene TRBJ2-5, with 14 bases identical to TRBD2. The TCR comes from a man between 45 and 60 years old with active COVID-19. CDR3 nucleotides: TGTGCCAGCAGCGCGACTAGCGGGGGGGAAGAGACCCAGTACTTC. Encoded protein: CASSATSGGEETQYF.